The source of this TCR beta chain is a study of cytomegalovirus exposure and HLA in healthy donors. Whole-study findings and limits: Most TCR sequences were rare, but some public TCRs occurred in many donors. Earlier analysis found most TCR beta V segments productive about 87% or about 30% of the time.

The PCR made use of 60 Vbeta and 13 Jbeta primers. Clones were sequenced by immunoSEQ multiplex PCR, and TCRdb holds only the in-frame ones, with some missing. The repertoire holds 100,000 or so clones, with about four fifths as singletons. This clone was counted a few times. The antigen is undetermined. This CDR3 is 14 amino acids long. V was clipped by 5 bases and J by 5 bases; unmatched bases: 5. Germline V gene lookup returns CDR1 SGHTA and CDR2 FQGTGA. The sample was PBMCs. The clonotype comes from a woman in her thirties or forties in good health and CMV-seronegative. The genes are TRBV7-3 and TRBJ2-3; TRBD2 aligns across 9 bases. The CDR3 sequence: CASSTGLAEDTQYF. The CDR3 DNA reads as TGTGCCAGCAGCACGGGACTAGCAGAAGATACGCAGTATTTT. The variable domain in full, with the rest retrieved from reference TRBV7-3 and TRBJ2-3, is GAGVSQTPSNKVTEKGKYVELRCDPISGHTALYWYRQSLGQGPEFLIYFQGTGAADDSGLPNDRFFAVRPEGSVSTLKIQRTERGDSAVYLCASSTGLAEDTQYFGPGTRLTVL.